These 8 T cell receptor beta chains share one sample of origin, sequenced in a study of blood T cell repertoires in COVID-19. Libraries were prepared by immunoSEQ multiplex PCR; TCRdb keeps only in-frame clonotypes and omits some of them. The sample comprises more than 85,000 clones, 80% to 90% of which are singletons, and around 3.9% rests with the top ten. The sequenced sample consisted of peripheral blood. These receptors all stem from a human donor with COVID-19, enrolled during active disease. The donor label of this sample is uncertain.

A single count supports this clone. CDR3 protein: CSVPYNYGYTF. Here the CDR3 DNA reads TGCAGCGTTCCGTATAACTATGGCTACACCTTC. The chain has TRBV29-1 and TRBJ1-2; D ambiguous. Per germline, CDR1 SQVTM and CDR2 ANQGSEA. V lost 5 bases and J 1 base, leaving 5 bases between the germline ends. The CDR3 covers 11 residues.

This chain uses TRBV6-5 with TRBJ1-2; TRBD1 might be the D (6 bases). CDR3 length equals 15 residues. Per germline, CDR1 MNHEY and CDR2 SVGAGI. The germline V and J ends were trimmed by 4 bases and 1 base, with 13 bases remaining between them. The CDR3 protein is CASSSLDSFNYGYTF. CDR3 coding DNA: TGTGCCAGCAGTTCCCTGGACAGTTTTAACTATGGCTACACCTTC.

This clone occurred a few times. This chain joins TRBV29-1 and TRBJ2-3; TRBD2 agrees at 8 bases. After removal of 3 bases from V and 4 bases from J, the junction contained 18 bases not matched to a gene. The CDR3 totals 18 residues. Germline V gene lookup returns CDR1 SQVTM and CDR2 ANQGSEA. The CDR3 here is CSVDPSGSSQGGADTQYF. The CDR3 DNA follows: TGCAGCGTTGACCCTAGCGGGTCAAGTCAGGGAGGGGCAGATACGCAGTATTTT.

The CDR3 protein is CASSLVAGGQYEQYF. The CDR3 region has the DNA TGTGCCAGCAGCTTAGTAGCGGGGGGACAATACGAGCAGTACTTC. This chain uses TRBV11-3 with TRBJ2-7; 10 nucleotides line up with TRBD2. The germline gives CDR1 SGHNT, CDR2 YENEEA. With 1 base clipped from V and 4 bases from J, the junction kept 4 bases outside the gene matches. The CDR3 runs 15 residues.

The chain employs TRBV11-2 and TRBJ2-1; weak D call: TRBD1 (6 bases). The germline CDR1 and CDR2 sequences are SGHAT and FQNNGV. The V end was cut by 5 bases, the J end by 9 bases, with 14 bases between. The CDR3 totals 13 residues. CDR3 region: CASSVAGEGEQFF. The CDR3 DNA follows: TGTGCCAGCAGCGTTGCAGGGGAAGGTGAGCAGTTCTTC.

The chain joins TRBV25-1 to TRBJ1-5, with 8 bases that match TRBD1. The germline V gene has CDR1 MGHDK and CDR2 SYGVNS. CDR3 size: 16 residues. V trimming: 1 base; J trimming: 2 bases; junction bases outside the gene matches: 4. Here the CDR3 DNA reads TGTGCCAGCAGTGAATCGGACAGGGTGGGCAATCAGCCCCAGCATTTT. Its protein is CASSESDRVGNQPQHF. Based on the CDR3 plus reference TRBV25-1 and TRBJ1-5, the full variable domain is EADIYQTPRYLVIGTGKKITLECSQTMGHDKMYWYQQDPGMELHLIHYSYGVNSTEKGDLSSESTVSRIRTEHFPLTLESARPSHTSQYLCASSESDRVGNQPQHFGDGTRLSIL.

CDR3 protein: CATSRESGIGGYTF. The DNA of the CDR3 is TGTGCCACCAGCAGAGAATCCGGAATCGGGGGCTACACCTTC. The chain has TRBV15 and TRBJ1-2; D not certain. The CDR3 consists of 14 residues. Trimming shortened V by 0 bases and J by 8 bases, and 13 bases separated the two germline ends. Germline CDR1 reads LNHNV; CDR2 reads YYDKDF (reference sequence). The full variable domain, in which reference TRBV15 and TRBJ1-2 provide the parts outside the CDR3, is DAMVIQNPRYQVTQFGKPVTLSCSQTLNHNVMYWYQQKSSQAPKLLFHYYDKDFNNEADTPDNFQSRRPNTSFCFLDIRSPGLGDTAMYLCATSRESGIGGYTFGSGTRLTVV.

This chain joins TRBV7-2 and TRBJ2-3; perhaps TRBD2 as D (5 bases). Germline CDR1 and CDR2: SGHTA and FQGNSA. The CDR3 covers 12 residues. The CDR3 is CAAGRGRNTQYF. CDR3 bases: TGTGCGGCTGGACGTGGGAGAAATACGCAGTATTTT.